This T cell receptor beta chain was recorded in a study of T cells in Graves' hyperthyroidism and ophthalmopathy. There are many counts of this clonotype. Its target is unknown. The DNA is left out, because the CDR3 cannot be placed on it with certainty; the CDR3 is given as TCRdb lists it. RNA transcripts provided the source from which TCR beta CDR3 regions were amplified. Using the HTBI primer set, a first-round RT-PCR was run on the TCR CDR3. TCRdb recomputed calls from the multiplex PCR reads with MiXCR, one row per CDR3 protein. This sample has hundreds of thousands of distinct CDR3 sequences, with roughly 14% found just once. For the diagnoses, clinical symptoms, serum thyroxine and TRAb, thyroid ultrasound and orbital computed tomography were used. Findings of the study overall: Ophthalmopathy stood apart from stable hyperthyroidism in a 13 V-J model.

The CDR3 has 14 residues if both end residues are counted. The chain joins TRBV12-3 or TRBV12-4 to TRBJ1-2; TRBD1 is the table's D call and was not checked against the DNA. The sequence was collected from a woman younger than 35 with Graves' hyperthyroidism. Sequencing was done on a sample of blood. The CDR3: CASSFRARGTGYTF.